The present TCR beta chain was sequenced within a study of T cell responses to AZD1222 COVID-19 vaccine. Overall study results and limits: CD4 TCRs covered the whole spike, strongest at regions 160-218 and 743-854. At baseline, seropositivity was found in only 5 to 7 AZD1222 recipients.

Trimming left V 1 base short and J 5 bases short, with 20 bases between. This CDR3 is built from 17 residues. CDR1 and CDR2 from the germline V gene are MGHRA and YSYEKL. As for this clone: What it binds is unknown.

TCRdb's copy holds only in-frame clones and misses some; the assay was immunoSEQ multiplex PCR. The sample has about 120,000 clones, under 95% seen once. The clonotype originates from an adult who received the AZD1222 COVID-19 vaccine. The gene calls are TRBV4-1 and TRBJ1-1, with D possibly being TRBD1 (5 bases). The sequences come from peripheral blood, collected 28 days after the second AZD1222 dose. The CDR3, as DNA: TGCGCCAGCAGCCAAGCCCCCGGGACTGATGGTTGGACTGAAGCTTTCTTT. The encoded protein is CASSQAPGTDGWTEAFF.